These 21 T cell receptor beta chains originate from one sample sequenced in a study of blood T cell repertoires in COVID-19 (dated by TCRdb to 2018 to 2020). Libraries were built with the immunoSEQ multiplex PCR assay. TCRdb's version of the immuneACCESS table is confined to in-frame rearrangements and falls short of the full clone set. An unresolved V gene accounts for under half of the shortfall where checked; the remainder is of unknown origin. This sample holds approximately 260,000 clones; under 95% were observed only once. The biggest ten clones account for under 2.5% of the sample. Source material: PBMCs or T cells enriched from blood (not recorded which). These receptor sequences come from a woman aged 18-30 years who had recovered from COVID-19.

V is TRBV27 and J is TRBJ2-7; 11 positions match TRBD1. With 1 base clipped from V and 1 base from J, the junction kept 12 bases outside the gene matches. CDR3 length: 19 residues. Germline V gene lookup returns CDR1 MNHEY and CDR2 SMNVEV (reference sequence). CDR3 in DNA: TGTGCCAGCAGTTTATTGGGACAGGGGGGTAGCGGGATTTCCTACGAGCAGTACTTC. Amino acid sequence: CASSLLGQGGSGISYEQYF.

The V and J genes are TRBV6-5 and TRBJ2-7; TRBD1 aligns across 9 bases. V was pared by 7 bases and J by 2 bases, with 9 bases of the junction left unmatched. The CDR3 contains 15 residues. Germline CDR1 and CDR2: MNHEY and SVGAGI. CDR3 sequence (DNA): TGTGCCAGCACCTCCGCGGGACAGGGAACCTACGAGCAGTACTTC. This encodes CASTSAGQGTYEQYF.

The gene calls are TRBV27 and TRBJ1-2; 7 nucleotides agree with TRBD1. V dropped 4 bases and J dropped 0; count of bases not matched to a gene: 8. CDR3 length equals 16 residues. The V gene's germline CDR1 is MNHEY and CDR2 SMNVEV (reference sequence). The CDR3 DNA follows: TGTGCCAGCAGTTCCCCCAGGACAGGAGCTAACTATGGCTACACCTTC. Translated: CASSSPRTGANYGYTF.

Details on this clone: One junction end disagrees with the germline gene, perhaps due to a read error. This sequence joins TRBV11-3 and TRBJ2-7; D might be TRBD2 (6 bases). The CDR3 has 13 residues. Germline CDR1 SGHNT, CDR2 YENEEA. CDR3 nucleotides: TGTGCCAGCAGCTTAGAGGATGATCGGGGGAGGCACTTC. The encoded protein is CASSLEDDRGRHF.

The chain has TRBV19 and TRBJ1-5; 10 bases match TRBD1. After removal of 3 bases from V and 5 bases from J, the junction contained 7 bases not matched to a gene. CDR3 length: 16 residues. The germline V gene encodes CDR1 LNHDA and CDR2 SQIVND (reference sequence). CDR3 nucleotide sequence: TGTGCCAGTAGTATCCAAACCGGGACAGGGGATCAGCCCCAGCATTTT. It translates to CASSIQTGTGDQPQHF.

This rearrangement joins TRBV5-1 to TRBJ1-1; 11 bases align to TRBD1. After removal of 7 bases from V and 0 bases from J, the junction contained 5 bases not matched to a gene. The CDR3 totals 15 residues. Germline V gene data show CDR1 as SGHRS and CDR2 as YFSETQ. The CDR3 region has the DNA TGCGCCAGCGGACAGGGGGCTTCTTTGAACACTGAAGCTTTCTTT. It encodes CASGQGASLNTEAFF.

The gene calls are TRBV18 and TRBJ2-7; the match to TRBD2 covers 14 bases. From germline, CDR1 is KGHSH and CDR2 LQKENI. Trimming took 3 bases from V and 0 from J; bases not matched to a gene: 7. The CDR3 covers 18 residues. The CDR3 sequence: CASSPQGTSGSLSYEQYF. The CDR3 DNA reads TGTGCCAGCTCACCTCAGGGGACTAGCGGGAGCCTCTCCTACGAGCAGTACTTC. Full variable domain (outside the CDR3, taken from reference TRBV18 and TRBJ2-7): NAGVMQNPRHLVRRRGQEARLRCSPMKGHSHVYWYRQLPEEGLKFMVYLQKENIIDESGMPKERFSAEFPKEGPSILRIQQVVRGDSAAYFCASSPQGTSGSLSYEQYFGPGTRLTVT.

The J gene is TRBJ2-2, the V gene TRBV6-1, with D possibly matching TRBD2 (5 bases). Germline assignment: CDR1 MNHNS and CDR2 SASEGT. V shed 1 base and J shed 3 bases, with 6 bases lying between them. The CDR3 runs 14 residues. The CDR3 DNA follows: TGTGCCAGCAGTGAAGGGAGGTACACCGGGGAGCTGTTTTTT. Translated: CASSEGRYTGELFF.

This clone appeared once. The chain combines TRBV6-4 with TRBJ2-1; TRBD1 matches at 7 bases. Germline CDR1 and CDR2: MRHNA and SNTAGT. With V trimmed by 4 bases and J by 8 bases, 11 bases remained unmatched. This CDR3 spans 15 amino acids. The CDR3 sequence: CASSVEKTGSYEQFF. For the CDR3, the DNA is TGTGCCAGCAGTGTTGAGAAGACAGGGAGCTATGAGCAGTTCTTC.

This chain uses TRBV18 with TRBJ2-3, with D tentatively TRBD1 (5 bases). Germline V gene data show CDR1 as KGHSH and CDR2 as LQKENI. V lost 3 bases, J lost 3 bases, and 10 bases lay in between. The CDR3 has 14 amino acids. This CDR3 reads CASSPIRETDTQYF. CDR3 sequence (DNA): TGTGCCAGCTCACCGATCAGGGAAACAGATACGCAGTATTTT.

The rearrangement uses TRBV5-1 and TRBJ2-3, with D possibly TRBD2 on 5 matching bases. Germline CDR1 and CDR2: SGHRS and YFSETQ. The CDR3 is 14 amino acids. V gave up 1 base and J gave up 7 bases, with 13 bases separating them. The CDR3 DNA follows: TGCGCCAGCAGCTTGATATCTTCCGGGAATACGCAGTATTTT. Its protein product is CASSLISSGNTQYF.

The V call is TRBV4-3, the J call TRBJ1-2; 8 nucleotides agree with TRBD1. The CDR3 extends over 14 amino acids. The J segment lost 5 bases and the V segment lost 3 bases, leaving 5 bases of the junction unmatched. CDR1 and CDR2 (germline): LGHNA, YSLEER. The CDR3 nucleotides read TGCGCCAGCAGCCAGGAGACAGGGGAATATGGCTACACCTTC. Encoded protein: CASSQETGEYGYTF.

This chain connects TRBV5-4 to TRBJ2-1, with D possibly TRBD1 on 6 matching bases. CDR1 is SGHNT, CDR2 YYREEE, per germline (reference sequence). Trimming pared 7 bases from V and 1 base from J, leaving 15 bases between. CDR3 length: 15 residues. The CDR3 is CASAFDQGSYNEQFF. CDR3 in DNA: TGTGCCAGCGCTTTCGACCAGGGGTCCTACAATGAGCAGTTCTTC.

This chain uses TRBV18 with TRBJ2-1, with a tentative D call TRBD1 (5 bases). The CDR3 contains 14 residues. Germline loops: CDR1 KGHSH, CDR2 LQKENI. V was shortened by 2 bases and J by 4 bases, with 9 bases between the two germline ends. The CDR3 protein is CASSPLTEYNEQFF. The CDR3 DNA follows: TGTGCCAGCTCACCATTGACAGAATACAATGAGCAGTTCTTC.

The chain uses TRBV10-3 and TRBJ2-7; 8 bases are a match to TRBD1. This CDR3 spans 16 amino acids. Looked up from germline, CDR1 is ENHRY and CDR2 is SYGVKD. With V trimmed by 0 bases and J by 7 bases, 11 bases remained unmatched. The CDR3 DNA is TGTGCCATCAGTGAGTCGGGCGGAGGACAGGGCTGGGAGCAGTACTTC. Encoded protein: CAISESGGGQGWEQYF.

The J gene is TRBJ2-5, the V gene TRBV11-3, with D maybe TRBD1 (5 bases). The germline V gene encodes CDR1 SGHNT and CDR2 YENEEA. The CDR3 runs 15 residues. V lost 1 base and J lost 2, with 11 bases in between. CDR3 nucleotides: TGTGCCAGCAGCTTAGTTGTGGACACTCAAGAGACCCAGTACTTC. Translated, it gives CASSLVVDTQETQYF.

The V call is TRBV15, the J call TRBJ2-7; 7 bases agree with TRBD2. CDR3 length equals 15 residues. The germline gives CDR1 LNHNV, CDR2 YYDKDF (reference sequence). V lost 0 bases to trimming and J lost 2 bases; unmatched junction nucleotides: 4. The CDR3 DNA is TGTGCCACCAGCAGAGATGGGGCGGGAGCCTACGAGCAGTACTTC. Amino acids: CATSRDGAGAYEQYF.

This clone has more than one count but fewer than ten. J is TRBJ1-5 and V is TRBV6-1; TRBD1 is a possible D gene (5 bases). From germline, CDR1 is MNHNS and CDR2 SASEGT. The length of the CDR3 is 15 residues. V shed 3 bases and J shed 1 base, with 10 bases lying between them. CDR3 nucleotides: TGTGCCAGCAGTGAGCAGGGAGGGAGCAATCAGCCCCAGCATTTT. Residues: CASSEQGGSNQPQHF.

The chain combines TRBV4-2 with TRBJ1-2; D remains unclear. V dropped 0 bases and J dropped 3 bases, with 11 bases sitting between them. Germline loops: CDR1 LGHNA, CDR2 YNFKEQ. CDR3 length: 15 amino acids. The CDR3: CASSQDLSGYYGYTF. CDR3 DNA sequence: TGTGCCAGCAGCCAAGATCTTTCAGGTTACTATGGCTACACCTTC.

This clone was picked up one time. The chain links TRBV3-1 (or the pseudogene TRBV3-2) to TRBJ1-2; D remains unclear. The CDR3 has 14 residues. Germline V gives CDR1 LGHDT, CDR2 YNNKEL (reference sequence). V was trimmed by 0 bases and J by 0 bases, leaving 5 bases between them. CDR3 protein: CASSQEPANYGYTF. The CDR3 DNA reads as TGTGCCAGCAGCCAAGAGCCAGCTAACTATGGCTACACCTTC.

The chain carries TRBV9 and TRBJ2-3, with 8 bases that match TRBD2. From germline, CDR1 is SGDLS and CDR2 YYNGEE. The CDR3 is 15 residues long. Trimming took 4 bases from V and 2 from J; bases not matched to a gene: 6. The CDR3 nucleotides read TGTGCCAGCAGCTCGTCGACTAGCGTCACAGATACGCAGTATTTT. Amino acid sequence: CASSSSTSVTDTQYF.